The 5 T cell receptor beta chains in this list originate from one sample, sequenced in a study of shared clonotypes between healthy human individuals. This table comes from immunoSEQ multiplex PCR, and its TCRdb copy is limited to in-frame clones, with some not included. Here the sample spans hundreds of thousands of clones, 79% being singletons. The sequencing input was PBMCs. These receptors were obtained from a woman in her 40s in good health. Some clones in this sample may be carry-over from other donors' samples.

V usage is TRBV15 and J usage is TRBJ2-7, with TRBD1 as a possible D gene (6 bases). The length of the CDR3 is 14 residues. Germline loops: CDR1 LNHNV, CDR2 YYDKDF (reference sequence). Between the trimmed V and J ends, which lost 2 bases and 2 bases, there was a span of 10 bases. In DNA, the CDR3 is TGTGCCACCAGCAGAAACCGGGACACCTACGAGCAGTACTTC. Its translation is CATSRNRDTYEQYF.

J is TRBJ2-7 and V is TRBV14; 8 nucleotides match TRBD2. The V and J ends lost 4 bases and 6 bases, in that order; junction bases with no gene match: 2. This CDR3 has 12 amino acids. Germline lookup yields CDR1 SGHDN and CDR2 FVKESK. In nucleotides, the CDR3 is TGTGCCAGCAGCCCGACTAGCGCCGAGCAGTACTTC. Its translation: CASSPTSAEQYF. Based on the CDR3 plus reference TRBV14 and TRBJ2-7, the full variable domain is EAGVTQFPSHSVIEKGQTVTLRCDPISGHDNLYWYRRVMGKEIKFLLHFVKESKQDESGMPNNRFLAERTGGTYSTLKVQPAELEDSGVYFCASSPTSAEQYFGPGTRLTVT.

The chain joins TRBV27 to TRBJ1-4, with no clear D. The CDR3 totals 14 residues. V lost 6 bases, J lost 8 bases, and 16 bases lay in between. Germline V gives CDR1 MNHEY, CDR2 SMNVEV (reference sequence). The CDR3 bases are TGTGCCAGCAGGCCTACGGGAGGAGGGGAAAAACTGTTTTTT. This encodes CASRPTGGGEKLFF.

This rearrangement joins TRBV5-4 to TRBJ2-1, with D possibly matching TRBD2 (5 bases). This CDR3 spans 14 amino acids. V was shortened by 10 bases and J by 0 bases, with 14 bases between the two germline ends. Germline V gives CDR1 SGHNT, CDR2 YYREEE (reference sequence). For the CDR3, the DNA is TGTGCCTGCCATAGCGAGAACTCCTACAATGAGCAGTTCTTC. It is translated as CACHSENSYNEQFF.

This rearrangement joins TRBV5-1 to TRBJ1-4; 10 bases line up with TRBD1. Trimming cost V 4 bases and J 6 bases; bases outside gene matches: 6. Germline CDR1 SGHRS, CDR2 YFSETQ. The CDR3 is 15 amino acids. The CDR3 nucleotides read TGCGCCAGCAGCGCGGGGACAGGGGCTTATGAAAAACTGTTTTTT. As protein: CASSAGTGAYEKLFF.